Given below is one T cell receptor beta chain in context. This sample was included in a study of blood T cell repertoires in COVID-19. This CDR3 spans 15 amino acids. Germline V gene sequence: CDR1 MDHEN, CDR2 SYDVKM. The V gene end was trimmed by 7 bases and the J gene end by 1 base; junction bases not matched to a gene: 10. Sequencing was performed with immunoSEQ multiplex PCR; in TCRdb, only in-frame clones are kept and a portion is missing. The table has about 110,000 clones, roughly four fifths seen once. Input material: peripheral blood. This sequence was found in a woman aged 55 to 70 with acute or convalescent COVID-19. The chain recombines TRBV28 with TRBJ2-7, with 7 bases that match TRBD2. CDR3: CASILRGDLSYEQYF. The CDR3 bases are TGTGCCAGCATCCTCCGGGGGGACCTTTCCTACGAGCAGTACTTC.